This T cell receptor beta chain stems from a study of blood T cell dynamics during melanoma immunotherapy (TCRdb year 2020). Study-level background: Patients had metastatic melanoma and received first-line pembrolizumab or nivolumab plus ipilimumab as standard of care in the United Kingdom. To find early correlates of response, the study profiled the peripheral T cell receptor repertoires of patients with metastatic melanoma both before and after one cycle of checkpoint inhibitor therapy. The training cohort was made up of consecutive patients, while a further independent group of patients from the same centre was pooled to form an external validation set. What the study reported, not specific to this receptor: The relatively small sample size was acknowledged as a potential limitation on generalization of the results. The study was unable to establish whether the T cell clones driving the repertoire changes were melanoma-specific or instead reflected general immune activation. Patients who later achieved disease control showed a bifurcated PBMC repertoire reorganization at W3, with increased clonality or increased diversity, unlike progressors.

As to this clone: Its antigen is unknown. Qualities for individual bases were not recorded, and no much larger clone is one base off.

The CDR3 spans 15 residues, from the cysteine through the phenylalanine. Only the CDR3 DNA is retained, 45 bases long and in frame from the first base. The germline V gene yields SGHRS for CDR1 and YFSETQ for CDR2. Trimming removed 4 bases from V and 0 bases from J, leaving 11 bases between the germline ends. Every bulk PBMC sample was loaded with the same fixed amount of approximately 0.35 ug of DNA. Following the manufacturer instructions, the immunoSEQ TCRb Assay kit was used to amplify TCR beta CDR3 sequences from genomic DNA. The KAPA Library Quantification Kit for Illumina platforms was used to quantify the pooled libraries by qPCR. Pooled libraries were clustered at about 0.6-1.2 pM and sequenced on an Illumina NextSeq 500. Concerning the study's data processing: TCR data were analyzed with immunoSEQ ANALYZER and the R LymphoSeq package. A rearrangement efficiency score was calculated as productive divided by the sum of productive and non-productive CDR3 sequences. Clonality was measured with the Gini coefficient and diversity with the Renyi index at alpha=1, compared pairwise between timepoints within each patient. Clonal relatedness used an edit distance of 3, and repertoire similarity used the Bhattacharyya coefficient, both computed in LymphoSeq. To classify response, a linear discriminant analysis based on week-3 changes in clonality and diversity was built using the R MASS and caret packages. Imported from immuneACCESS, the table was reduced by TCRdb to in-frame sequences with V and J called. These copies leave out some clones; in studies compared against another copy, an unresolved V gene accounts for under half, and the cause of the remainder is not known. For V, J and clone size, that table is used; D and trimming come from the DNA. The sample table records roughly 16,000 clones; just over 90% of these occur just once. The top ten constitute about 2% of the sample.

The time point label, read with the paper, signifies: pre-treatment baseline. Blood was sampled before treatment (T0) and at week 3 (W3), after the first cycle of checkpoint blockade. Except for a couple of patients with rapid clinical progression, response was assessed 12 weeks after the first infusion by RECIST 1.1; disease control meant complete response, partial response or stable disease. Patients were not eligible if they had prior systemic cancer treatment, concomitant immunosuppressant therapy or synchronous other active malignancies. Bulk PBMC and plasma cell-free DNA were both sequenced for TCR beta so that circulating cells and T cell turnover could be tracked. PBMC were isolated from blood with Lymphoprep and SepMate tubes, followed by red cell lysis. QIAamp DNA Blood Mini kits were used to extract DNA from PBMC and from sorted T cell subsets.

The source was blood, collected from a patient treated with checkpoint blockade. The TCR sequence derives from a human donor with melanoma. Rearrangement joined TRBV5-1 to TRBJ2-1; the D gene cannot be named for sure. The CDR3 is CASSTPVSSYNEQFF. The nucleotides read TGCGCCAGCAGCACCCCTGTAAGCTCCTACAATGAGCAGTTCTTC. Beyond the CDR3, the reference TRBV5-1 and TRBJ2-1 genes provide the residues; the full variable domain reads: KAGVTQTPRYLIKTRGQQVTLSCSPISGHRSVSWYQQTPGQGLQFLFEYFSETQRNKGNFPGRFSGRQFSNSRSEMNVSTLELGDSALYLCASSTPVSSYNEQFFGPGTRLTVL.